This T cell receptor beta chain was recorded in a study of post-analysis software for immune sequencing data. Unique molecular identifiers were present in the TCR beta cDNA libraries. The source material, about 0.85 to 11 million T cells, gave rise to roughly 500,000 cDNA molecules. TCRdb used MiXCR to reprocess the PCR reads, holding one entry per CDR3 protein. The sample gives a few hundred thousand distinct CDR3 sequences, about a third of which show up once; less than 6% is in the top ten. Per germline, CDR1 DFQATT and CDR2 SNEGSKA (reference sequence). CDR3 length: 17 residues. Concerning this clonotype itself: The target antigen is unknown. Relative to the germline gene, one junction end is altered; a read error may explain this.

Whole-study results and caveats: Among multiple sclerosis patients, normalized Chao1 diversity was significantly below that of controls. About five TRBV segments were more frequent in patients than controls; TRBV5-6, TRBV5-1 and TRBV20-1 belonged to this group.

The sequenced material came from blood. The TCR comes from a girl aged 2-17 years with multiple sclerosis. The V gene is TRBV20-1, the J gene TRBJ1-2, with TRBD1 identical over 7 bases. The CDR3 reads CSARDSAGQASNYGYTF. In nucleotides, the CDR3 is TGCAGTGCTAGAGATAGCGCAGGACAGGCCTCTAACTACGGCTACACCTTC.